These T cell receptor beta chains were read from a single sample in a study of shared clonotypes between healthy human individuals. Clones were read by immunoSEQ multiplex PCR, and TCRdb kept only the in-frame ones, dropping some. The sample has some 510,000 clones, 79% seen once. Specimen: PBMCs. These receptors were collected from a woman aged 40 to 55 in good health. Some clones in this sample may be carry-over from other donors' samples. Both conserved end residues are part of each CDR3. The order of the fields is V gene, J gene, clone size, D gene, CDR3 DNA, CDR3 protein. The D gene is left open where the match is weak. Rows may omit the clone size; those that give it use once, few, many or a size class.

V: TRBV7-9
J: TRBJ2-5
size: once
D: .
DNA: TGTGCCAGCAGCCGGGGGGAGACCCAGTACTTC
CDR3: CASSRGETQYF

V: TRBV5-1
J: TRBJ2-2
size: .
D: .
DNA: TGCGCCACCTCTCCCCAGGGCCCGGGATCTGGGGAGCTGTTTTTT
CDR3: CATSPQGPGSGELFF

V: TRBV29-1
J: TRBJ1-2
size: few
D: .
DNA: TGCAGCTTTGGACAGTACTATGGCTACACCTTC
CDR3: CSFGQYYGYTF

V: TRBV6-1
J: TRBJ2-7
size: once
D: .
DNA: TGTGCCAGCAGTGAAGCGGGGCCCTCCTACGAGCAGTACTTC
CDR3: CASSEAGPSYEQYF

V: TRBV11-1
J: TRBJ2-2
size: few
D: .
DNA: TGTGCCAGCAGCTTCACAGGGAGTAACACCGGGGAGCTGTTTTTT
CDR3: CASSFTGSNTGELFF

V: TRBV18
J: TRBJ2-7
size: .
D: TRBD2
DNA: TGTGCCAGCTCACCGGGCGGGACTAACTACGAGCAGTACTTC
CDR3: CASSPGGTNYEQYF

V: TRBV18
J: TRBJ1-1
size: .
D: .
DNA: TGTGCCAGCTCACCTTCCGAGGGGGATACTGAAGCTTTCTTT
CDR3: CASSPSEGDTEAFF

V: TRBV7-8
J: TRBJ2-7
size: .
D: .
DNA: TGTGCCAGCAGCTTATTAGCGGGTCAGGGGGAGTACGAGCAGTACTTC
CDR3: CASSLLAGQGEYEQYF

V: TRBV9
J: TRBJ2-2
size: many
D: .
DNA: TGTGCCAGCAGCCTAGGGCCAGGGGCGGAGACCGGGGAGCTGTTTTTT
CDR3: CASSLGPGAETGELFF

V: TRBV7-2
J: TRBJ2-7
size: .
D: .
DNA: TGTGCCAGCAGCTTAAGTGGCGGGCCCAGCTACGAGCAGTACTTC
CDR3: CASSLSGGPSYEQYF